This TCR beta chain emerged from a study of cytomegalovirus exposure and HLA in healthy donors. As for the study in general: In a later analysis, it was reported that the roughly 130 validation repertoires had been produced on the same platform as the 666 repertoires belonging to the first cohort.

Method: immunoSEQ multiplex PCR; TCRdb's copy keeps in-frame clones and lacks some. Of tens of thousands of clones in the sample, about 93% were seen once. Whole-study results and caveats: In a later analysis, first-cohort TCR clusters were found to tend to co-occur in the 90 to 150 validation repertoires. Cytomegalovirus association was assigned to approximately 160 TCR beta chains.

V lost 5 bases and J lost 11; bases outside the gene matches: 13. This CDR3 spans 14 amino acids. The V gene's germline CDR1 is MNHEY and CDR2 SMNVEV (reference sequence). This clone was counted once. The target antigen is unknown. Material for sequencing was PBMCs. This sequence joins TRBV27 and TRBJ1-1, with 8 bases identical to TRBD1. The sequence was obtained from a woman aged 18 to 35 in good health and CMV-seronegative. The CDR3 DNA sequence: TGTGCCAGCAGTGATCGCAGGGGGCGTCAAGTGGCTTTCTTT. Amino acid sequence: CASSDRRGRQVAFF.